The clone carrying this T cell receptor beta chain has a handful of counts. What it binds is unknown. Sequenced by immunoSEQ multiplex PCR; TCRdb stores in-frame clones only, minus some. The sample records roughly 30,000 clones, about two thirds being singletons. This sample is part of a study of STAT5B mutations in CD4+ large granular lymphocyte leukemia. About the research overall: Among healthy donors, a particular HLA allele went with more CDR3 'QG' motifs. Notes on the study in general: Without putative leukemic clones, patient CD4-sorted repertoires remained more clonal than healthy CD4+ repertoires.

V was clipped by 0 bases and J by 1 base, with 7 bases between them. Germline values: CDR1 SGHTA, CDR2 FQGNSA. This CDR3 has 15 residues. The sample consisted of CD4+ T cells from blood buffy coats. This sequence originates from a human donor in good health. The chain joins TRBV7-2 to TRBJ1-5; D gene ambiguous. CDR3 sequence: CASSLARGSNQPQHF. Written as DNA, the CDR3 is TGTGCCAGCAGCTTAGCGCGGGGAAGCAATCAGCCCCAGCATTTT.